Included here is one T cell receptor (beta chain) sequence, with context. Its specificity is not known. Sequenced by immunoSEQ multiplex PCR; TCRdb stores in-frame clones only, minus some. Among some 170,000 clones listed, 92% were seen once. This sample is drawn from a study of T cell responses to AZD1222 COVID-19 vaccine. Study results and limitations: Regions left unmutated in variants are reportedly the target of nearly half of spike-specific TCRs.

This CDR3 region has 13 residues. The ends were cut back, 1 base at V and 0 bases at J, with 2 bases in the middle. CDR1 is SSHAT, CDR2 FNYEAQ, per germline (reference sequence). The chain combines TRBV7-7 with TRBJ2-3; unclear D gene. The TCR originated in an adult who received the AZD1222 COVID-19 vaccine. Sequenced material: peripheral blood, taken 28 days after the second AZD1222 dose. DNA of the CDR3: TGTGCCAGCAGCTTAGACAGCACAGATACGCAGTATTTT. Protein sequence: CASSLDSTDTQYF.